The rows below give T cell receptor beta chains drawn from one sample of a study of shared clonotypes between healthy human individuals. Clones were read by immunoSEQ multiplex PCR, and TCRdb kept only the in-frame ones, dropping some. Among over a million clones listed, approximately 80% were seen once. Material for sequencing was memory CD4+ T cells from PBMCs. Source of these receptors: a man aged 18-30 years in good health. Some clones in this sample may be carry-over from other donors' samples. The CDR3 runs from the conserved cysteine through the conserved F or W. The order of the fields is V gene, J gene, D gene, clone size, CDR3 DNA, CDR3 protein. The D gene is left open where the match is weak. Clone size is not always given. Where it is, it says once, few, many or a class for expanded clones.

>TRBV21-1|TRBJ2-7|-|-
TGTGCCAGCACCACAAGCGGGAGGGGGGACTACGAGCAGTACTTC
CASTTSGRGDYEQYF
>TRBV29-1|TRBJ2-7|-|-
TGCAGCGTTCGGCTCACGGCAGCGAGCTCCTACGAGCAGTACTTC
CSVRLTAASSYEQYF
>TRBV28|TRBJ2-7|TRBD2|-
TGTGCCAGCAACCCTCTAGCGGGGCTCCTGCGCGAGCAGTACTTC
CASNPLAGLLREQYF
>TRBV2|TRBJ2-1|-|-
TGTGCCAGCAGTGAAAATAGGCGTCGGTTCTTC
CASSENRRRFF
>TRBV6-1|TRBJ1-2|-|-
TGTGCCAGCAGTGAAGCTGGGTCTCGGGGGAACTATGGCTACACCTTC
CASSEAGSRGNYGYTF
>TRBV5-4|TRBJ2-5|-|-
TGTGCCAGCAGCTGGGCGGCTAGACAAGAGACCCAGTACTTC
CASSWAARQETQYF
>TRBV7-3|TRBJ2-3|-|-
TGTGCCAGCAGCTTATTCCTAGCGACTAGCACAGATACGCAGTATTTT
CASSLFLATSTDTQYF
>TRBV29-1|TRBJ1-2|-|-
TGCAGCGTTGGGGAAATTGGCGGCTACACCTTC
CSVGEIGGYTF
>TRBV5-1|TRBJ1-1|-|-
TGCGCCAGCAGCTTGGTTCGCCCAGGCGACAGTGAAGCTTTCTTT
CASSLVRPGDSEAFF
>TRBV5-1|TRBJ2-7|TRBD2|-
TGCGCCAGCAGCGGCCTAGCGGGAGGGTCTAACGAGCAGTACTTC
CASSGLAGGSNEQYF
>TRBV28|TRBJ1-2|-|-
TGTGCCAGCAGCATAGGTCCGGGAAGGGGCTATGGCTACACCTTC
CASSIGPGRGYGYTF
>TRBV7-2|TRBJ2-6|-|once
TGTGCCAGCAGCCCCCAAGGTAGAGCCTCTGGGGCCAACGTCCTGACTTTC
CASSPQGRASGANVLTF
>TRBV6-6|TRBJ2-3|TRBD2|-
TGTGCCAGCCGGGAGGGACTAGTCACAGATACGCAGTATTTT
CASREGLVTDTQYF
>TRBV19|TRBJ2-7|TRBD1|-
TGTGCCAGTAGTATAGATAACCAGGGGGCACCGTACGAGCAGTACTTC
CASSIDNQGAPYEQYF
>TRBV6-4|TRBJ2-7|TRBD2|-
TGTGCCAGCAGGCTCGGGGGGAGGGTCGAGCAGTACTTC
CASRLGGRVEQYF
>TRBV18|TRBJ2-3|-|-
TGTGCCAGCTCACCACGAGCTGCTCTCACAGATACGCAGTATTTT
CASSPRAALTDTQYF
>TRBV4-2|TRBJ1-2|-|-
TGTGCCAGCAGTTCCCCACAGGGTAACTATGGCTACACCTTC
CASSSPQGNYGYTF
>TRBV15|TRBJ2-1|-|-
TGTGCCACCAGCAGAGATATAAGCGGGACAAACGCTAAATACAATGAGCAGTTCTTC
CATSRDISGTNAKYNEQFF
>TRBV27|TRBJ2-7|TRBD1|-
TGTGCCAGCCAACGGACAGGGTCCTACGAGCAGTACTTC
CASQRTGSYEQYF
>TRBV2|TRBJ2-5|-|-
TGTGCCAGCGGAAAACAAGAGACCCAGTACTTC
CASGKQETQYF
>TRBV5-1|TRBJ2-1|-|-
TGCGCCAGCACCGGGGGCTCCTACAATGAGCAGTTCTTC
CASTGGSYNEQFF
>TRBV28|TRBJ1-4|-|-
TGTGCCAGCAGTTTTTTACCTTGGGGTGAAAAACTGTTTTTT
CASSFLPWGEKLFF
>TRBV11-2|TRBJ2-1|TRBD2|few
TGTGCCAGCAGCTTAGTACTAGCGGGTGACTACAATGAGCAGTTCTTC
CASSLVLAGDYNEQFF
>TRBV7-7|TRBJ2-5|-|-
TGTGCCAGCAGCTTAGCTGTTACCCGAGAGACCCAGTACTTC
CASSLAVTRETQYF
>TRBV18|TRBJ1-1|TRBD1|-
TGTGCCAGCTCACCAAAGGGACAGGGAAGCACTGAAGCTTTCTTT
CASSPKGQGSTEAFF
>TRBV19|TRBJ1-5|TRBD1|-
TGTGCCAGTAGTATCAGGACAGGGACTCAGCCCCAGCATTTT
CASSIRTGTQPQHF
>TRBV4-1|TRBJ2-2|-|-
TGCGCCAGCAGCCACGGTGGGACGAACACCGGGGAGCTGTTTTTT
CASSHGGTNTGELFF
>TRBV9|TRBJ2-1|-|-
TGTGCCAGCAGCGCTACTAGTTTACCGAACAATGAGCAGTTCTTC
CASSATSLPNNEQFF
>TRBV6-5|TRBJ1-1|-|-
TGTGCCACTACGGGGGCTACTGAAGCTTTCTTT
CATTGATEAFF